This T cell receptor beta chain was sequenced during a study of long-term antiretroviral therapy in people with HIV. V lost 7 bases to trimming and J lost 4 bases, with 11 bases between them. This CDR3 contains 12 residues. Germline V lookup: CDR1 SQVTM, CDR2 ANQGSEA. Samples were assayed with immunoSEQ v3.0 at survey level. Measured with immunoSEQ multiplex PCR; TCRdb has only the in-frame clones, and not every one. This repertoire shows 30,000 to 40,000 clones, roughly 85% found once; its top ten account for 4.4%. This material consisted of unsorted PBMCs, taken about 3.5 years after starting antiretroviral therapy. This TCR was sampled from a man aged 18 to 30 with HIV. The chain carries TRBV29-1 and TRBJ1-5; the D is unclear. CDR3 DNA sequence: TGCAGCGCCCGACAAGAAAATCAGCCCCAGCATTTT. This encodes CSARQENQPQHF. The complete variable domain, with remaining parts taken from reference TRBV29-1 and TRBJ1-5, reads SAVISQKPSRDICQRGTSLTIQCQVDSQVTMMFWYRQQPGQSLTLIATANQGSEATYESGFVIDKFPISRPNLTFSTLTVSNMSPEDSSIYLCSARQENQPQHFGDGTRLSIL.